This record covers a single TCR beta chain. What antigen it recognizes has not been identified. Base quality data are lacking; no much larger clone is found one base away. This sample is part of a study of CD8+ T cells in alopecia areata (dated by TCRdb to the late 2010s). For the study in its entirety: The treated patients, all with moderate-to-severe alopecia areata, were enrolled in an open-label pilot trial of oral tofacitinib given at 5 to 10 mg twice daily. Tofacitinib was administered for 6 to 18 months, and 6 months of follow-up off drug were then conducted to assess delayed response and recurrence. Disease severity in treated patients was measured with the SALT score, which quantifies the percentage of affected scalp surface area. In both human patients and the C3H/HeJ mouse model, the study applied high-throughput TCRbeta sequencing to look at T cell clonal expansion in alopecia areata. Human TCRbeta sequencing covered scalp tissue and sorted CD4+ and CD8+ peripheral blood T cells from patchy and totalis/universalis alopecia areata patients and healthy controls. Biopsies were taken from tofacitinib-treated patients at baseline and again at 4 and 24 weeks into treatment, and several of those patients also had a later scalp biopsy. Clonality in the scalp was compared among normal scalp (n=4), patchy alopecia areata scalp (n=8), and alopecia totalis/universalis scalp (n=8). RNA was obtained with the PAXgene miRNA kit for fixed scalp, the miRNeasy kit for PBMCs, and the RNeasy kit for mouse skin. Amplification of TCRbeta CDR3 regions was done by immunoSEQ multiplex PCR using 35 Vbeta forward primers and 13 Jbeta reverse primers. The study at large found these results: Shared TCR sequences between patients were less evident than in mice, which may be partly attributable to HLA diversity in the patient population. Compared with normal scalp, lesional scalp, particularly in alopecia totalis/universalis, had higher clonality and more expanded CD8+ clones, which suggests antigenic drive. Tofacitinib significantly lowered scalp clonality and the number of expanded CD8+ clones among the top 100 scalp clones. During tofacitinib treatment, many expanded lesional clones remained in scalp and blood, and this persistence may partly explain relapse after treatment is stopped. Because the treated cohort was small and included a single nonresponder, larger studies are needed to assess links between baseline CD8+ expansion and response. Unlike mouse skin, which is dominated by gammadelta T cells, normal human skin has resident alphabeta T cells that are also sequenced, and this complicates analysis of the scalp TCR repertoire.

The method behind the library was the immunoSEQ multiplex PCR assay. RNA was extracted from all samples and reverse transcribed into cDNA, which served as template for TCR sequencing. First-strand cDNA was synthesized with SuperScript III using a 2:1 mix of oligo-dT and random hexamers. A synthetic immune receptor repertoire was used to assess amplification bias, and residual bias was removed computationally. Regarding the original processing steps: Raw reads were preprocessed to remove errors, and CDR3 was defined according to IMGT conventions as the region from the conserved cysteine to phenylalanine. Clonality was calculated as 1 minus Shannon entropy normalized by log2 of the number of productive unique TCRs. Scalp TCRbeta sequences were cross-referenced with sorted blood CD4 and CD8 repertoires so that the CD4 or CD8 identity of scalp clones could be inferred. TCRdb stores this immuneACCESS table with in-frame sequences only. Part of the clones is absent; in the studies checked, under half of the shortfall reflects unresolved V genes, and no reason is known for the rest. V, J and clone size are those of that table, while D and trimming were read from the DNA. In all, the sample holds about 160,000 clones, and 55% to 75% of those were seen once. The ten biggest clones cover 0.75% to 0.95% of the sample.

This sample's time point label indicates: about 4 weeks on oral tofacitinib. The sample's treatment or condition, from its label and the paper: oral pan-JAK inhibitor, 5-10 mg twice daily. Peripheral blood and lesional scalp punch biopsies were obtained from patients with alopecia areata. After PBMCs were isolated by density centrifugation and stained for CD3, CD4 and CD8, a FACSAria was used to sort CD4+ and CD8+ T cells. The source is a human donor with alopecia areata. Sequences were derived from CD4+ T cells sorted from blood, sampled at week 4, from a patient treated with tofacitinib.

The nucleotides read TGCAGCGTTGGGAGCGGGGGGGCCTACAATGAGCAGTTCTTC. The translation is CSVGSGGAYNEQFF. The sequence links TRBV29-1 to TRBJ2-1, and TRBD2 matches 10 of the central bases. Taken from cysteine to phenylalanine, the CDR3 has 14 residues. The retained sequence is limited to the CDR3, 42 bases, with the frame set at the first base. V is pruned by 4 bases and J by 2 bases, leaving 2 bases of the junction without a gene match. As encoded in the germline V gene, CDR1 is SQVTM while CDR2 is ANQGSEA.